This passage covers 5 T cell receptor beta chains from one sample sequenced in a study of shared T cell receptors in the human thymus. The protocol was immunoSEQ multiplex PCR, while the TCRdb copy is restricted to in-frame clones and leaves out a portion. Among about 660,000 clones, roughly 90% were seen once, and the ten largest hold approximately 0.011%. In addition, the sample was reused for a study of human thymus T cells.

Source material: thymocytes. The receptors come from a boy in the first two years of life with a congenital heart defect.

Remarks on this clone: This specimen includes other DNA sequences encoding the same CDR3. V is TRBV12-5 and J is TRBJ2-1; 8 bases map to TRBD2. CDR3 size: 14 residues. Germline loops: CDR1 LGHNT, CDR2 FRNRAP. Unmatched junction bases numbered 4, after V lost 4 bases and J lost 5 bases. CDR3 nucleotide sequence: TGTGCTAGTGGTTCCGGACTAGCCGACAATGAGCAGTTCTTC. Translating it yields CASGSGLADNEQFF.

This chain uses TRBV4-2 with TRBJ2-3; weak D call: TRBD2 (6 bases). The CDR3 length is 16 residues. Germline V gene lookup returns CDR1 LGHNA and CDR2 YNFKEQ. Trimming left V 4 bases short and J 2 bases short, with 16 bases between. The CDR3 reads CASSRPPSDHTDTQYF. The CDR3 coding sequence is TGTGCCAGCAGCCGCCCCCCTAGCGATCACACAGATACGCAGTATTTT.

This clone turned up a few times. The rearrangement joins TRBV5-6 to TRBJ1-1, with TRBD1 matching 8 bases. The CDR3 is 11 amino acids. V lost 3 bases to trimming and J lost 11 bases; unmatched junction nucleotides: 3. The germline CDR1 and CDR2 sequences are SGHDT and YYEEEE. Written as DNA, the CDR3 is TGTGCCAGCAGCTCGGACAGGGTCGCTTTCTTT. Its translation: CASSSDRVAFF.

The chain combines TRBV27 with TRBJ2-7; TRBD2 is a possible D gene (6 bases). CDR3 length equals 17 residues. The V gene's germline CDR1 is MNHEY and CDR2 SMNVEV (reference sequence). V was cut by 4 bases and J by 3 bases, with 22 bases left in between. CDR3 sequence (DNA): TGTGCCAGCAGTTCTAAGCTCTCACGGAGGGGTATCTACGAGCAGTACTTC. Protein: CASSSKLSRRGIYEQYF.

The gene calls are TRBV27 and TRBJ2-3; 12 positions agree with TRBD2. Germline CDR1 MNHEY, CDR2 SMNVEV (reference sequence). The V and J ends lost 4 bases and 3 bases, in that order; junction bases with no gene match: 5. This CDR3 region has 16 residues. The CDR3 sequence is CASSSRLAGVTDTQYF. CDR3 nucleotide sequence: TGTGCCAGCAGTTCCCGACTAGCGGGAGTAACAGATACGCAGTATTTT.